At least ten counts were recorded for the clone carrying this TCR beta chain. Combining iRepertoire HTBI primers with Arm-PCR of CDR3 regions, the authors built TCR beta libraries. Each CDR3 protein is one row after TCRdb ran MiXCR on the multiplex PCR reads. The table lists around 500,000 distinct CDR3 sequences, about 11% of them singletons, with about 8.9% in the top ten. As for time point: newly diagnosed GD, antithyroid drugs for less than 3 months. RNA isolated from PBMCs was used to make the TCR library. V lost 7 bases and J lost 4, with 22 bases in between. The CDR3 runs to 16 residues. Germline V gene lookup returns CDR1 MNHEY and CDR2 SMNVEV (reference sequence). The source of the sample is a study of regulatory T cells in long-lasting Graves disease. The same data also went into a second study, on T cells in Graves' hyperthyroidism and ophthalmopathy.

Material: peripheral blood mononuclear cells (PBMCs), obtained at new diagnosis, from a patient treated with antithyroid drugs. The rearrangement uses TRBV27 and TRBJ1-2; tentatively, D is TRBD1 (5 bases). The source of this sequence is a woman aged 25 to 39 with Graves disease. CDR3 DNA sequence: TGTGCCAGCACTACCCGTCGACAAGGGGCGGCCTATGGCTACACCTTC. Protein sequence: CASTTRRQGAAYGYTF.